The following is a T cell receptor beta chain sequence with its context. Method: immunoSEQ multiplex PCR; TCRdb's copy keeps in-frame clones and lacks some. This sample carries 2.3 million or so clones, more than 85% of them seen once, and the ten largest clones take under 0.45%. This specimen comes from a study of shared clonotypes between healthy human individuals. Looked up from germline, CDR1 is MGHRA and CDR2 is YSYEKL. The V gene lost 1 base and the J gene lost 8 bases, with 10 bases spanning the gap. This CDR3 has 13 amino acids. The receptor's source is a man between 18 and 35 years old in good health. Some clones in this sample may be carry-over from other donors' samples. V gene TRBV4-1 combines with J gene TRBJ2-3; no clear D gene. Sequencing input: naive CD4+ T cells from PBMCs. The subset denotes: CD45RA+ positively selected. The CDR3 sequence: CASSQVGIRTQYF. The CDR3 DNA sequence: TGCGCCAGCAGCCAAGTCGGCATCCGTACGCAGTATTTT.